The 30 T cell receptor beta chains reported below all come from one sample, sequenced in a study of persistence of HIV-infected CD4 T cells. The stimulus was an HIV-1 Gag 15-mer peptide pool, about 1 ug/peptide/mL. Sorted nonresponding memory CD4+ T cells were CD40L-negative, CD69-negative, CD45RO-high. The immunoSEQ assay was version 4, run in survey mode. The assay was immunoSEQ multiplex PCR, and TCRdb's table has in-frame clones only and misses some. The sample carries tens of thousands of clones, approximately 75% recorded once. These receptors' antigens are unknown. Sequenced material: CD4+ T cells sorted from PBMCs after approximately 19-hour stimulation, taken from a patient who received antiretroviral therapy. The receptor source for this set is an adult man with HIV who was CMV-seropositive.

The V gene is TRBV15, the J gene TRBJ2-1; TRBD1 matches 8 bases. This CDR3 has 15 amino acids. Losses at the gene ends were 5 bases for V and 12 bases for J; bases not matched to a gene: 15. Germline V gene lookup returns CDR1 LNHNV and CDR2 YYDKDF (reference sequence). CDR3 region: CATSARGQGEIGQFF. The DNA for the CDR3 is TGTGCCACCAGCGCCCGAGGACAGGGAGAGATTGGGCAGTTCTTC. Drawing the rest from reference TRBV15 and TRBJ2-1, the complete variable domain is DAMVIQNPRYQVTQFGKPVTLSCSQTLNHNVMYWYQQKSSQAPKLLFHYYDKDFNNEADTPDNFQSRRPNTSFCFLDIRSPGLGDTAMYLCATSARGQGEIGQFFGPGTRLTVL.

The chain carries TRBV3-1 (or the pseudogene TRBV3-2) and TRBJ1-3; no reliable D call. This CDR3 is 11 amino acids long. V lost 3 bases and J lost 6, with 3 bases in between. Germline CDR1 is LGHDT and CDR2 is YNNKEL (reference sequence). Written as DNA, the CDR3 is TGTGCCAGCAGCCAGATAAACACCATATATTTT. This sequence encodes CASSQINTIYF.

CDR3 region: CASSASGLRNTEAFF. As DNA, the CDR3 is TGTGCCAGCAGCGCTTCAGGGCTGAGGAACACTGAAGCTTTCTTT. The chain has TRBV9 and TRBJ1-1; tentatively, D is TRBD1 (5 bases). The CDR3 spans 15 residues. In germline, CDR1 is SGDLS, CDR2 YYNGEE. Trimming cost V 3 bases and J 1 base, with 13 bases left between them.

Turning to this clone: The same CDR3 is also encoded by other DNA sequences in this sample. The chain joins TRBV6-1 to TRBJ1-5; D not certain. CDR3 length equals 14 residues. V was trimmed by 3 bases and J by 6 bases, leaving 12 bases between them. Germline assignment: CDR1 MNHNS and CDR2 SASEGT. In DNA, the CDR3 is TGTGCCAGCAGTGATACGGGGAAGGGTCAGCCCCAGCATTTT. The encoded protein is CASSDTGKGQPQHF.

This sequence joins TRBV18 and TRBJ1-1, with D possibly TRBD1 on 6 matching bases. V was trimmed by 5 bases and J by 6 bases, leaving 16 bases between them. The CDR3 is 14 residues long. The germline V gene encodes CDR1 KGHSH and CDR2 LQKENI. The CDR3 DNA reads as TGTGCCAGCTCAACGGGGGGCCTGACGGCTGAAGCTTTCTTT. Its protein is CASSTGGLTAEAFF.

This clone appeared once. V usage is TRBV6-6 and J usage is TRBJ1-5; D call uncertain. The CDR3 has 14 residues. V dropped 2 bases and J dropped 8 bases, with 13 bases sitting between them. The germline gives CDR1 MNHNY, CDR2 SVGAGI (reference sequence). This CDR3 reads CASSYAEGREPQHF. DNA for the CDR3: TGTGCCAGCAGTTACGCCGAAGGGCGGGAGCCCCAGCATTTT.

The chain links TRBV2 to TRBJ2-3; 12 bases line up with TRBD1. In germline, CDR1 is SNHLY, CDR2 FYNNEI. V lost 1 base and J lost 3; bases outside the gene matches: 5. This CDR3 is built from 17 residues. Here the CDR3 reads CASSEGGTGGRTDTQYF. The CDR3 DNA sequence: TGTGCCAGCAGTGAAGGTGGGACAGGGGGCCGTACAGATACGCAGTATTTT. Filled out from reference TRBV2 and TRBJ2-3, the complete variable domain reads EPEVTQTPSHQVTQMGQEVILRCVPISNHLYFYWYRQILGQKVEFLVSFYNNEISEKSEIFDDQFSVERPDGSNFTLKIRSTKLEDSAMYFCASSEGGTGGRTDTQYFGPGTRLTVL.

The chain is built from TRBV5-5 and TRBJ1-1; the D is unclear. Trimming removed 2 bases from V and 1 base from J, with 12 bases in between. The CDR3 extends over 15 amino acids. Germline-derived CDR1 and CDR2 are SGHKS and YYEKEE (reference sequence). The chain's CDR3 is CASSFTGPPNTEAFF. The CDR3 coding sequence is TGTGCCAGCAGCTTCACCGGGCCCCCGAACACTGAAGCTTTCTTT.

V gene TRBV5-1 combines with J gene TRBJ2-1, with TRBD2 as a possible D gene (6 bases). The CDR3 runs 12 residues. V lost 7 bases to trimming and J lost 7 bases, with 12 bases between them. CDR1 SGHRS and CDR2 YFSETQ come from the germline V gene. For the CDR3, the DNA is TGCGCCAGCTCCCTCGGAGGGAATGAGCAGTTCTTC. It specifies CASSLGGNEQFF. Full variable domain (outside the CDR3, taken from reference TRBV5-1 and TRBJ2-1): KAGVTQTPRYLIKTRGQQVTLSCSPISGHRSVSWYQQTPGQGLQFLFEYFSETQRNKGNFPGRFSGRQFSNSRSEMNVSTLELGDSALYLCASSLGGNEQFFGPGTRLTVL.

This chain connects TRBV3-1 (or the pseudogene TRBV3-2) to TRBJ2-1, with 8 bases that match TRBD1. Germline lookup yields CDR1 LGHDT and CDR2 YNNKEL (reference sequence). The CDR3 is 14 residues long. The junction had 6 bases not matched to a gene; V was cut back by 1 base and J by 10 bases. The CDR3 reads CASSQGQGANEQFF. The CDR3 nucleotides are TGTGCCAGCAGCCAAGGGCAGGGGGCGAACGAGCAGTTCTTC.

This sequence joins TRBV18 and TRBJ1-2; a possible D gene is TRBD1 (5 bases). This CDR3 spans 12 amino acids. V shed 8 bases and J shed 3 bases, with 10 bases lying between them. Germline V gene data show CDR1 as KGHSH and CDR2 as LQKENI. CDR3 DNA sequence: TGTGCCAGCACCCGGGGGGACTATGGCTACACCTTC. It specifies CASTRGDYGYTF.

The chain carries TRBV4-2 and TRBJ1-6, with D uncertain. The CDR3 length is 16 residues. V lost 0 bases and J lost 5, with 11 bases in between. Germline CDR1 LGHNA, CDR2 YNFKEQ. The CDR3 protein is CASSQDSRQNNSPLHF. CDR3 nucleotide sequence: TGTGCCAGCAGCCAAGATTCCCGGCAAAATAATTCACCCCTCCACTTT.

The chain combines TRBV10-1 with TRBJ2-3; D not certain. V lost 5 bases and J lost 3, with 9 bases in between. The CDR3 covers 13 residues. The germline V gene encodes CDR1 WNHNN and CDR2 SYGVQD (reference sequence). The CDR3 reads CASSLTYTDTQYF. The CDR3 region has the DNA TGCGCCAGCAGTTTGACTTATACAGATACGCAGTATTTT.

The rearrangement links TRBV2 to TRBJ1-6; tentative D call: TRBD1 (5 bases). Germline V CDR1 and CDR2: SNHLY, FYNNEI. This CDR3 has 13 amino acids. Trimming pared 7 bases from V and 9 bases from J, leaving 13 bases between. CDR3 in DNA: TGTGCCAGCATGGAGACAGTAACTTCACCCCTCCACTTT. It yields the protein CASMETVTSPLHF.

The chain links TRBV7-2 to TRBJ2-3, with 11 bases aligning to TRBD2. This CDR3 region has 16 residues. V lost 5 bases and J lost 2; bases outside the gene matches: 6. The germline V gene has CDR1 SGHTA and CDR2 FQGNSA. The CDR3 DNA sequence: TGTGCCAGCAGCCCCCTAGCGGGGGGTTCCACAGATACGCAGTATTTT. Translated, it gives CASSPLAGGSTDTQYF.

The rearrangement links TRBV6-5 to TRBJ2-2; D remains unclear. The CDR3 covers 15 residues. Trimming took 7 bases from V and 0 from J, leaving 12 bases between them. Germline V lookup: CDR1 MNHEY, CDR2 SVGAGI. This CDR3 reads CASTLTLANTGELFF. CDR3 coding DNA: TGTGCCAGCACCCTGACACTTGCGAACACCGGGGAGCTGTTTTTT.

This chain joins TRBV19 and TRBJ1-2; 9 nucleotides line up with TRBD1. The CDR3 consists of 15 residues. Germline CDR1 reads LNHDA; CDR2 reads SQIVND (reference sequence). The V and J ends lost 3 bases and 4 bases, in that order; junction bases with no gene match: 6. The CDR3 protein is CASSISGTGIYGYTF. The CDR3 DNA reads TGTGCCAGTAGTATCTCCGGGACAGGGATCTATGGCTACACCTTC.

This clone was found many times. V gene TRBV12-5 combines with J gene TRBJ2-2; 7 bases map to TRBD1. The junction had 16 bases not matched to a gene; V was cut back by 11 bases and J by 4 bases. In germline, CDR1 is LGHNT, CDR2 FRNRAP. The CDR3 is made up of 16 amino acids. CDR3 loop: CASGTGESPSTGELFF. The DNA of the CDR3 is TGTGCTTCCGGTACAGGGGAATCTCCGAGCACCGGGGAGCTGTTTTTT.

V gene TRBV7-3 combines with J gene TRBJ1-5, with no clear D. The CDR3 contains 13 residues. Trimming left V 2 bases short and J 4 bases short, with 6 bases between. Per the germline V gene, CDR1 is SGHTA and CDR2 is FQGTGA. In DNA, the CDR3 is TGTGCCAGCAGCTTAGGGCCAAATCAGCCCCAGCATTTT. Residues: CASSLGPNQPQHF. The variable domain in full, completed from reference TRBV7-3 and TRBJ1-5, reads GAGVSQTPSNKVTEKGKYVELRCDPISGHTALYWYRQSLGQGPEFLIYFQGTGAADDSGLPNDRFFAVRPEGSVSTLKIQRTERGDSAVYLCASSLGPNQPQHFGDGTRLSIL.

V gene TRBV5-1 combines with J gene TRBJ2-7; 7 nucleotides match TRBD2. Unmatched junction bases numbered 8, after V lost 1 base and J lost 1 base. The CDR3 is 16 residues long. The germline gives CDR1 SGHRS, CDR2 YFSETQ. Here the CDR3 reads CASSLNPGTISYEQYF. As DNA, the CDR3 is TGCGCCAGCAGCTTGAACCCCGGGACTATTTCCTACGAGCAGTACTTC.

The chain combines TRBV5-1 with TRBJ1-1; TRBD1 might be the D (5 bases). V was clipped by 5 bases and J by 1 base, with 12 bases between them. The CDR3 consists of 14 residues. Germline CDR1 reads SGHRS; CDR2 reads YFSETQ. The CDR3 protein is CASSPDRSNTEAFF. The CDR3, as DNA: TGCGCCAGCAGTCCCGACAGATCGAACACTGAAGCTTTCTTT.

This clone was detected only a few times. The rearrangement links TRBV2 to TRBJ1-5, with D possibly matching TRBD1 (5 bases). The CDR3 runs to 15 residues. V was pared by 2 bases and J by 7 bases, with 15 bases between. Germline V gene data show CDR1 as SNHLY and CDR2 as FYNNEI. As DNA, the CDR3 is TGTGCCAGCAGTGAAATGGGAGGGGCGGCGCAGCCCCAGCATTTT. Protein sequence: CASSEMGGAAQPQHF.

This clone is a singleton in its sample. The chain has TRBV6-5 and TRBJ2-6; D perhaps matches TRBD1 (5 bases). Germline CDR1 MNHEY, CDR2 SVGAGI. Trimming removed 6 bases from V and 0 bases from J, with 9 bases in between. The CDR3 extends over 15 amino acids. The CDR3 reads CASSRDSSGANVLTF. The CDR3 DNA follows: TGTGCCAGCAGCCGAGACAGCTCTGGGGCCAACGTCCTGACTTTC.

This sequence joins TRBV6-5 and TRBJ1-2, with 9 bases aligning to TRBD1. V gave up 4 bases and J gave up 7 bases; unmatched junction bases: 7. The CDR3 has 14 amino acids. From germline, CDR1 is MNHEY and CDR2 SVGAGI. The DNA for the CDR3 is TGTGCCAGCAGTTCCGGGACAGGGAAAGGTGGCTACACCTTC. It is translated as CASSSGTGKGGYTF.

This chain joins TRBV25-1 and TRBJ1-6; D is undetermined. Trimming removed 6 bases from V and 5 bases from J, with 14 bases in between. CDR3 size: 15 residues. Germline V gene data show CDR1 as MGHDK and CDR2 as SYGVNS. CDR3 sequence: CASRPDYHNNSPLHF. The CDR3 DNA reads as TGTGCCAGCAGGCCAGACTACCATAATAATTCACCCCTCCACTTT. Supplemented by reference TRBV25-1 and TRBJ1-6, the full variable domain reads EADIYQTPRYLVIGTGKKITLECSQTMGHDKMYWYQQDPGMELHLIHYSYGVNSTEKGDLSSESTVSRIRTEHFPLTLESARPSHTSQYLCASRPDYHNNSPLHFGNGTRLTVT.

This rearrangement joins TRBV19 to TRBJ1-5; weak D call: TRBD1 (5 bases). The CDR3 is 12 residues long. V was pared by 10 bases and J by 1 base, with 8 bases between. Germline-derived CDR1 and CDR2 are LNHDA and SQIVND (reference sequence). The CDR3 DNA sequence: TGTGCCACTCAGGGCAGCAATCAGCCCCAGCATTTT. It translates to CATQGSNQPQHF.

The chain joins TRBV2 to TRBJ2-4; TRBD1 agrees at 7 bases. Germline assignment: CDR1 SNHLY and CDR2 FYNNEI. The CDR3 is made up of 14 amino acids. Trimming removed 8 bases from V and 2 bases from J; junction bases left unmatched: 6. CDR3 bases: TGTGCCAGCCGGACAGGTATTACCAAAAACATTCAGTACTTC. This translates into CASRTGITKNIQYF.

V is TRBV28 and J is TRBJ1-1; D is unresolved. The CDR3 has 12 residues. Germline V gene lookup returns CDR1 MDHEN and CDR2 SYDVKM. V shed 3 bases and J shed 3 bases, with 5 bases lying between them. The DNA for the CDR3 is TGTGCCAGCAGTTTGGCTCACACTGAAGCTTTCTTT. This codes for CASSLAHTEAFF. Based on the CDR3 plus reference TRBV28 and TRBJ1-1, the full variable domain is DVKVTQSSRYLVKRTGEKVFLECVQDMDHENMFWYRQDPGLGLRLIYFSYDVKMKEKGDIPEGYSVSREKKERFSLILESASTNQTSMYLCASSLAHTEAFFGQGTRLTVV.

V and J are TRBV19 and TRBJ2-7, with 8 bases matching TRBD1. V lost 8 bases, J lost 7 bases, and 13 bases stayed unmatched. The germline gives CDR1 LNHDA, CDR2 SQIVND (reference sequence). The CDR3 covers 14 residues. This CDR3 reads CASRQSGTGEEQYF. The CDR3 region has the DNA TGTGCCAGTCGTCAATCCGGGACAGGTGAAGAGCAGTACTTC.

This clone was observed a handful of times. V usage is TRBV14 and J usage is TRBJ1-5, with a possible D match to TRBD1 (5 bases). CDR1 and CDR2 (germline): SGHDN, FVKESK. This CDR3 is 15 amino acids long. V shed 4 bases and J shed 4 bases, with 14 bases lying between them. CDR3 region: CASSRAGGGNQPQHF. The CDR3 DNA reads TGTGCCAGCAGCCGGGCGGGGGGAGGTAATCAGCCCCAGCATTTT.